This T cell receptor beta chain comes out of a study of T cells in Graves' hyperthyroidism and ophthalmopathy. The CDR3 has 14 amino acids. CDR1 WSHSY and CDR2 SAAADI come from the germline V gene. The TCR beta CDR3 regions underwent amplification using RNA transcripts as the source. During a first-round RT-PCR of the TCR CDR3, the HTBI primer set was used. From the multiplex PCR reads, TCRdb called clonotypes with MiXCR, one entry per CDR3 protein. The sample lists roughly 700,000 distinct CDR3 sequences; 15% to 20% were seen once. This clonotype was seen a handful of times. At one boundary the junction diverges from the germline segment, which might be a read error.

This chain uses TRBV10-2 with TRBJ1-5, with D tentatively TRBD1 (6 bases). The source material was blood. This TCR derives from a man aged 50 to 60 with Graves' hyperthyroidism. The CDR3 region has the DNA TGCGCCAGCAGTGAGTCGAGGGGGTCTCAGCTCCAGCATTTT. Translated: CASSESRGSQLQHF.